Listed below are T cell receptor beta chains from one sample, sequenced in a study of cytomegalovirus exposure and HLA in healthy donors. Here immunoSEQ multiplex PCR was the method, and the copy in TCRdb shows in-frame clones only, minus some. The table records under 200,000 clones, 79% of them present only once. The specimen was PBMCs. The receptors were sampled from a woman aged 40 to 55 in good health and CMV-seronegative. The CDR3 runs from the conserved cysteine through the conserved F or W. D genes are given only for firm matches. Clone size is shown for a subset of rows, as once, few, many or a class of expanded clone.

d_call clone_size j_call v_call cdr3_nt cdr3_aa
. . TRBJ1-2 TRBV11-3 TGTGCCAGCAGCTTAGATTTGCGGGAAACGGGCGGCTACACCTTC CASSLDLRETGGYTF
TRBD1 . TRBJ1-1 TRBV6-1 TGTGCCAGCAAACCCACAGGGGGTTCGAACACTGAAGCTTTCTTT CASKPTGGSNTEAFF
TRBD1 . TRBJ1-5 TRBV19 TGTGCCAGTAGTTGGGGACAGGGAAAACAGCCCCAGCATTTT CASSWGQGKQPQHF
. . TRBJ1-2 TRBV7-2 TGTGCCAGCAGCCCCGACAGAAGATATGGCTACACCTTC CASSPDRRYGYTF
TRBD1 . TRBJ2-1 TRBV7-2 TGTGCCAGCAGCTCTAGAGGACAGGGCCGAGGATTTTACAATGAGCAGTTCTTC CASSSRGQGRGFYNEQFF
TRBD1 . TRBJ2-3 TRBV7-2 TGTGCCAGCAGCGTTCAGGGACAGGGGCGTGGAGATACGCAGTATTTT CASSVQGQGRGDTQYF
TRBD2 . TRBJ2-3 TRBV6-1 TGTGCCAGCAGTGAAGCCCGACTAGCGGGAGTCGTGAGCACAGATACGCAGTATTTT CASSEARLAGVVSTDTQYF
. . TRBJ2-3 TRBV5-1 TGCGCCAGCAGCTCTAGGCCTAGCACAGATACGCAGTATTTT CASSSRPSTDTQYF
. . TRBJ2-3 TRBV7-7 TGTGCCAACAGCCTTTCCCAGGGGATGCCAGATACGCAGTATTTT CANSLSQGMPDTQYF
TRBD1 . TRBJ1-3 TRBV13 TGTGCCAGCAGCCATGGCCGGGACAGGGGTGACACCATATATTTT CASSHGRDRGDTIYF
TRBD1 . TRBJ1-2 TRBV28 TGTGCCAGCAGTTGGACAGGGAGGAATGGCTACACCTTC CASSWTGRNGYTF
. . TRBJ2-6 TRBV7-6 TGTGCCAGCAGCTCCCTAGCTGAAACTGGGGCCAACGTCCTGACTTTC CASSSLAETGANVLTF
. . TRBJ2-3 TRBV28 TGTGCCAGCAGTTTGGGACAAATTACAGATACGCAGTATTTT CASSLGQITDTQYF
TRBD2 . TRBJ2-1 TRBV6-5 TGTGCCAGCAGTTACTCGGGCGGGAGGCCTTACAATGAGCAGTTCTTC CASSYSGGRPYNEQFF
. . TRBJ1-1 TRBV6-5 TGTGCCAGTTCAGGGATGAACACTGAAGCTTTCTTT CASSGMNTEAFF
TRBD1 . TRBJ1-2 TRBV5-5 TGTGCCAGCAGCGGCATAACAGGGGTGCGGAACTATGGCTACACCTTC CASSGITGVRNYGYTF
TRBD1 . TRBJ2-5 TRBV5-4 TGTGCCAGCAGCTCCACGGACAGGCAAGAGACCCAGTACTTC CASSSTDRQETQYF
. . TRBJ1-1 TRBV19 TGTGCCAGTAATCCACAGGGAACATTCACTGAAGCTTTCTTT CASNPQGTFTEAFF
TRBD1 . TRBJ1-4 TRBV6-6 TGTGCCAGCAGTTACCCCCGGGACAGTCATAATGAAAAACTGTTTTTT CASSYPRDSHNEKLFF
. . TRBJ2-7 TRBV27 TGTGCCAGCACTCCTTCCTACTACGAGCAGTACTTC CASTPSYYEQYF
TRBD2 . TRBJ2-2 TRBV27 TGTGCCAGCAGTTGGGCGGGGGGTTGGCAGCCGAACACCGGGGAGCTGTTTTTT CASSWAGGWQPNTGELFF
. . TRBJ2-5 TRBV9 TGTGCCAGCAGCGTAGTTGGGGCTGGGGACCAAGAGACCCAGTACTTC CASSVVGAGDQETQYF
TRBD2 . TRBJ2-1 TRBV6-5 TGTGCCAGCAGAACGTGGGAGGGGTGGAACAATGAGCAGTTCTTC CASRTWEGWNNEQFF
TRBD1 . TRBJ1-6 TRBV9 TGTGCCAGCAGCGGCAAGACAGGGAGCTCCTATAATTCACCCCTCCACTTT CASSGKTGSSYNSPLHF
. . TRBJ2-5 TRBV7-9 TGTGCCAGCAGCTTAACGGAGAGGGGGGAGACCCAGTACTTC CASSLTERGETQYF
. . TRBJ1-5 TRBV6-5 TGTGCCAGCAGTCCCCGGACAGTTAGCAATCAGCCCCAGCATTTT CASSPRTVSNQPQHF
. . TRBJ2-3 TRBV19 TGTGCCAGTAGACAGAGCACAGATACGCAGTATTTT CASRQSTDTQYF
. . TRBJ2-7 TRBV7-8 TGTGCCAGCAGCTTAGGAAGAGCCTACGAGCAGTACTTC CASSLGRAYEQYF
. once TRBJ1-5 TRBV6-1 TGTGCCAGCAGTTCGGACAAGAGTCAGCCCCAGCATTTT CASSSDKSQPQHF
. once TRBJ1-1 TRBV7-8 TGTGCCAGCAGCTTAGTGGCCGGGGTGAACACTGAAGCTTTCTTT CASSLVAGVNTEAFF
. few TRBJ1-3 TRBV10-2 TGCGCCAGCAGTGAGTCGATGCGGGCCACCATATATTTT CASSESMRATIYF
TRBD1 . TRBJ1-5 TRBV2 TGTGCCAGCAGGGACAGGATTAGCAATCAGCCCCAGCATTTT CASRDRISNQPQHF
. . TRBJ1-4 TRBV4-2 TGTGCCAGCAGCCAAGCCGGACTGACAGGTTTGCCCACTAATGAAAAACTGTTTTTT CASSQAGLTGLPTNEKLFF
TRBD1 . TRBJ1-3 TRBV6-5 TGTGCCAGCAGTCTCGGACAGGGCTCTGGAAACACCATATATTTT CASSLGQGSGNTIYF
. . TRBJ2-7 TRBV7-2 TGTGCCAGCAGCTTATCGGACAGCACCTACGAGCAGTACTTC CASSLSDSTYEQYF
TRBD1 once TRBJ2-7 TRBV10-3 TGTGCCATCCGGGGGACAGGGGGCGCCGAGCAGTACTTC CAIRGTGGAEQYF
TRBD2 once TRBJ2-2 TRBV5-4 TGTGCCAGCAGCTTGGGGGGGAGGGCGAACACCGGGGAGCTGTTTTTT CASSLGGRANTGELFF
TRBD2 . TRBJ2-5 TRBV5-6 TGTGCCAGCAGCTTCCGGGGGGGGCGGGCCCAAGAGACCCAGTACTTC CASSFRGGRAQETQYF
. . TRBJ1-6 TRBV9 TGTGCCAGCAGCGCAGAGGGTTCACCCCTCCACTTT CASSAEGSPLHF